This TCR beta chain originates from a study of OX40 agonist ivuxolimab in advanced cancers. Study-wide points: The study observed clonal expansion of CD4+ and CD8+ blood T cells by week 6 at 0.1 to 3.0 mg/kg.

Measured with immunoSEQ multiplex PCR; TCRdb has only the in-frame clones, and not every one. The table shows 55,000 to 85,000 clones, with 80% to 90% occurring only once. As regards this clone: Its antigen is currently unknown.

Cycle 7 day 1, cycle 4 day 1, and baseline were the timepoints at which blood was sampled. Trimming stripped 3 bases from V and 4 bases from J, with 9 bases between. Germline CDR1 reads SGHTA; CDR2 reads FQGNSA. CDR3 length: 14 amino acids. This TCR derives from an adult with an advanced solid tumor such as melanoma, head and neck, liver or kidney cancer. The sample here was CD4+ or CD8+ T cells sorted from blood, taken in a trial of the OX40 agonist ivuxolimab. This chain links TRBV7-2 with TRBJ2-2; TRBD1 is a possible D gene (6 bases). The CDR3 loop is CASSFQGPTGELFF. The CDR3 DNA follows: TGTGCCAGCAGCTTTCAGGGGCCCACCGGGGAGCTGTTTTTT.